Following are 3 T cell receptor beta chains from one sample sequenced in a study of T cells in Graves' hyperthyroidism and ophthalmopathy. TCR beta CDR3 regions were amplified from RNA transcripts. Carried out on the TCR CDR3, a first-round RT-PCR used the HTBI primer set. TCRdb used MiXCR to reprocess the multiplex PCR reads, holding one entry per CDR3 protein. The sample consists of around 530,000 distinct CDR3 sequences, roughly 17% of them appearing once. Source material: blood. The receptors originated from a woman under 30 with Graves' ophthalmopathy.

Many counts were recorded for this clonotype. This sequence joins TRBV6-6 and TRBJ2-1; D remains unclear. CDR3 length: 15 amino acids. Trimming pared 2 bases from V and 7 bases from J, leaving 15 bases between. Germline V gene lookup returns CDR1 MNHNY and CDR2 SVGAGI (reference sequence). The CDR3 region is CASSYTALAWNEQFF. The DNA for the CDR3 is TGTGCCAGCAGTTACACAGCGTTGGCTTGGAATGAGCAGTTCTTC.

This clonotype was seen only a few times. The chain uses TRBV7-6 and TRBJ2-7, with 11 bases identical to TRBD2. The CDR3 has 15 amino acids. Germline CDR1 and CDR2: SGHVS and FNYEAQ. Trimming removed 5 bases from V and 3 bases from J; junction bases left unmatched: 6. The CDR3 DNA reads TGTGCCAGCAGCCCAGGGACTAGCGGCAACTACGAGCAGTACTTC. Translating gives CASSPGTSGNYEQYF.

V is TRBV20-1 and J is TRBJ1-2; 7 bases are a match to TRBD1. Germline trimming cut 0 bases from V and 5 bases from J; bases unmatched to any gene: 12. The V gene's germline CDR1 is DFQATT and CDR2 SNEGSKA (reference sequence). This CDR3 has 16 residues. The CDR3 sequence is CSARDFDATGIYGYTF. The CDR3 DNA is TGCAGTGCTAGAGATTTTGACGCGACAGGGATTTATGGCTACACCTTC.